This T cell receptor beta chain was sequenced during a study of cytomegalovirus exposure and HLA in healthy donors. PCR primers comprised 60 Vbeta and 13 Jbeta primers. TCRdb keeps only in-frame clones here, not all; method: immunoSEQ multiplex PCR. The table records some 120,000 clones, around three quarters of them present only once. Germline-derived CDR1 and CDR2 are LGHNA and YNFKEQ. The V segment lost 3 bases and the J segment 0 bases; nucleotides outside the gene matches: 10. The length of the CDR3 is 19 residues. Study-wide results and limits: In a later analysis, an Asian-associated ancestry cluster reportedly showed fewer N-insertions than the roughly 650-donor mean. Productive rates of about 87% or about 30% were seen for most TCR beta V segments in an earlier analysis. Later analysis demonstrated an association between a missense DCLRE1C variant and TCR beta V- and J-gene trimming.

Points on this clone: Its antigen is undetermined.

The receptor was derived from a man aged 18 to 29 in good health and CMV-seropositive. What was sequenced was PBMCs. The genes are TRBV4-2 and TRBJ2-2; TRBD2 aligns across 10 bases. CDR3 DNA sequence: TGTGCCAGCAGCCATAGGCTAGCGGGGGAGCCATCGAACACCGGGGAGCTGTTTTTT. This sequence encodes CASSHRLAGEPSNTGELFF.